These 11 T cell receptor beta chains came from one sample sequenced in a study of shared clonotypes between healthy human individuals. Sequencing used immunoSEQ multiplex PCR; TCRdb keeps in-frame clones, though not all of them. The repertoire includes around 990,000 clones, approximately 75% of them detected once, and 0.89% sits in the top ten. The sequenced sample was memory CD4+ T cells from PBMCs. The subset is: CD45RA-negative fraction. The receptors stem from a man aged 18 to 29 in good health. Some clones in this sample may be carry-over from other donors' samples.

This chain joins TRBV6-6 and TRBJ2-1, with 8 bases matching TRBD1. Looked up from germline, CDR1 is MNHNY and CDR2 is SVGAGI (reference sequence). The V segment lost 6 bases and the J segment 9 bases; nucleotides outside the gene matches: 13. This CDR3 spans 15 amino acids. CDR3 DNA: TGTGCCAGCAGCCAAAACGGACAGGGTTTCGCTGAGCAGTTCTTC. Translated: CASSQNGQGFAEQFF.

The chain employs TRBV5-6 and TRBJ2-1, with 8 bases fitting TRBD2. From germline, CDR1 is SGHDT and CDR2 YYEEEE. The CDR3 is 16 residues long. V lost 1 base and J lost 9; bases outside the gene matches: 12. CDR3 bases: TGTGCCAGCAGCTTGTTATGGCGGGAGGATCTTGGTGAGCAGTTCTTC. This encodes CASSLLWREDLGEQFF.

Regarding this clone: The same CDR3 also results from other DNA sequences found in this sample. V gene TRBV6-1 combines with J gene TRBJ2-7; D unclear. The CDR3 consists of 12 residues. The V gene's germline CDR1 is MNHNS and CDR2 SASEGT. The V end lost 1 base, the J end lost 4 bases, and 5 bases lay between the germline ends. The CDR3 loop is CASSEVGYEQYF. The CDR3 DNA reads TGTGCCAGCAGTGAAGTTGGTTACGAGCAGTACTTC.

This clone was found many times. The chain combines TRBV4-3 with TRBJ2-3, with 10 bases aligning to TRBD2. Per germline, CDR1 LGHNA and CDR2 YSLEER. The CDR3 contains 16 residues. J lost 4 bases, V lost 1 base, and 5 bases had no gene match. The CDR3 sequence is CASSQAQAGGADTQYF. The DNA for the CDR3 is TGCGCCAGCAGCCAAGCCCAAGCGGGGGGGGCAGATACGCAGTATTTT.

This chain uses TRBV20-1 with TRBJ2-7, with D hard to call. Germline V gene lookup returns CDR1 DFQATT and CDR2 SNEGSKA (reference sequence). The V and J ends lost 6 bases and 2 bases respectively, with 5 bases between them. The CDR3 loop spans 10 amino acids. CDR3 in DNA: TGCAGTGCGACACCCTACGAGCAGTACTTC. Translating it yields CSATPYEQYF.

The gene calls are TRBV19 and TRBJ2-7; 11 positions agree with TRBD1. The CDR3 consists of 16 residues. Trimming cost V 3 bases and J 3 bases; bases outside gene matches: 7. Germline V gene sequence: CDR1 LNHDA, CDR2 SQIVND (reference sequence). CDR3 sequence (DNA): TGTGCCAGTAGTATTCTTTTCGGGACAGGGGGCTACGAGCAGTACTTC. This gives the protein CASSILFGTGGYEQYF.

CDR3 nucleotide sequence: TGTGCCAGCAGGACCCAGGGGGCCGGCTATGGCTACACCTTC. Its translation: CASRTQGAGYGYTF. The rearrangement uses TRBV27 and TRBJ1-2; 8 bases are shared with TRBD1. Trimming took 6 bases from V and 4 from J; bases not matched to a gene: 7. There are 14 residues in the CDR3. Germline V lookup: CDR1 MNHEY, CDR2 SMNVEV (reference sequence).

This clone was seen just once. V and J are TRBV27 and TRBJ1-2; tentatively, D is TRBD1 (6 bases). Looked up from germline, CDR1 is MNHEY and CDR2 is SMNVEV (reference sequence). V lost 4 bases and J 0 bases, leaving 12 bases between the germline ends. This CDR3 spans 15 amino acids. This chain's CDR3 is CASSSGAAPNYGYTF. The CDR3 nucleotides read TGTGCCAGCAGTTCAGGGGCGGCCCCTAACTATGGCTACACCTTC.

With respect to this clone: This sample includes further DNA sequences coding for the same CDR3. The rearrangement links TRBV10-3 to TRBJ2-7; no firm D call. Germline V CDR1 and CDR2: ENHRY, SYGVKD. V dropped 0 bases and J dropped 2 bases, with 2 bases sitting between them. The CDR3 is 12 amino acids. CDR3 sequence reads: CAISESTYEQYF. Written as DNA, the CDR3 is TGTGCCATCAGTGAGTCGACCTACGAGCAGTACTTC.

This clone was recorded once. The V call is TRBV7-9, the J call TRBJ2-7; a possible D gene is TRBD2 (6 bases). V lost 3 bases and J 7 bases, leaving 10 bases between the germline ends. CDR1 and CDR2 from the germline V gene are SEHNR and FQNEAQ (reference sequence). The CDR3 runs to 12 residues. The CDR3, as DNA: TGTGCCAGCAGCTTCCGGGACTGGGAGCAGTACTTC. Protein product: CASSFRDWEQYF.

The genes are TRBV7-3 and TRBJ1-2; 10 nucleotides match TRBD1. CDR1 SGHTA and CDR2 FQGTGA come from the germline V gene. Unmatched junction bases numbered 3, after V lost 5 bases and J lost 3 bases. There are 14 residues in the CDR3. This chain's CDR3 is CASSAGQGDYGYTF. The DNA of the CDR3 is TGTGCCAGCAGCGCTGGACAGGGGGACTATGGCTACACCTTC.